These 8 T cell receptor beta chains originate from one sample sequenced in a study of cytomegalovirus exposure and HLA in healthy donors. Vbeta (60) and Jbeta (13) primers were used in the PCR. Libraries were prepared by immunoSEQ multiplex PCR; TCRdb keeps only in-frame clonotypes and omits some of them. This table holds approximately 140,000 clones, about four fifths found once. Sequencing used PBMCs. The source of these receptors is a man aged 35 to 55 in good health and CMV-seropositive.

The chain uses TRBV2 and TRBJ1-1; a weak D match, TRBD1 (6 bases). Germline V CDR1 and CDR2: SNHLY, FYNNEI. Trimming stripped 6 bases from V and 0 bases from J, with 14 bases between. This CDR3 contains 15 residues. CDR3 in DNA: TGTGCCAGCAGCTCCCAGGGACATATGAACACTGAAGCTTTCTTT. It specifies CASSSQGHMNTEAFF. Full variable domain (remainder filled in from reference TRBV2 and TRBJ1-1): EPEVTQTPSHQVTQMGQEVILRCVPISNHLYFYWYRQILGQKVEFLVSFYNNEISEKSEIFDDQFSVERPDGSNFTLKIRSTKLEDSAMYFCASSSQGHMNTEAFFGQGTRLTVV.

The chain employs TRBV7-9 and TRBJ1-6; TRBD1 aligns across 11 bases. The ends lost 4 bases at V and 8 bases at J; junction bases unmatched: 7. The length of the CDR3 is 16 residues. Germline V gene data show CDR1 as SEHNR and CDR2 as FQNEAQ (reference sequence). The CDR3 nucleotides read TGTGCCAGCAGCTCCCGGGACAGGGGGGCTTATTCACCCCTCCACTTT. Translating it yields CASSSRDRGAYSPLHF. Complete variable domain (other parts from reference TRBV7-9 and TRBJ1-6): DTGVSQNPRHKITKRGQNVTFRCDPISEHNRLYWYRQTLGQGPEFLTYFQNEAQLEKSRLLSDRFSAERPKGSFSTLEIQRTEQGDSAMYLCASSSRDRGAYSPLHFGNGTRLTVT.

The chain carries TRBV5-1 and TRBJ2-1; TRBD2 matches at 9 bases. The germline V gene has CDR1 SGHRS and CDR2 YFSETQ. Trimming at V came to 4 bases and at J to 2 bases, leaving 4 bases not matched to a gene. The CDR3 is 15 amino acids. This CDR3 is CASSLAGPTYNEQFF. CDR3 DNA: TGCGCCAGCAGCCTAGCGGGGCCAACCTACAATGAGCAGTTCTTC.

V and J are TRBV6-5 and TRBJ2-7; tentatively, D is TRBD2 (5 bases). Trimming cost V 4 bases and J 4 bases, with 8 bases left between them. The germline gives CDR1 MNHEY, CDR2 SVGAGI. This CDR3 is 12 amino acids long. The CDR3 reads CASSSGRYEQYF. CDR3 sequence (DNA): TGTGCCAGCAGTTCGGGAAGGTACGAGCAGTACTTC.

The chain uses TRBV5-1 and TRBJ1-2; TRBD1 matches 11 bases. CDR1 is SGHRS and CDR2 is YFSETQ in the germline V gene. V lost 3 bases to trimming and J lost 7 bases; unmatched junction nucleotides: 5. The CDR3 is 14 amino acids. Here the CDR3 DNA reads TGCGCCAGCAGCTGGGGACAGGGGGAGGCTGGCTACACCTTC. Protein sequence: CASSWGQGEAGYTF.

This sequence joins TRBV10-3 and TRBJ1-2, with 7 bases aligning to TRBD1. Trimming removed 2 bases from V and 1 base from J; junction bases left unmatched: 1. Germline assignment: CDR1 ENHRY and CDR2 SYGVKD. The CDR3 is 14 residues long. The CDR3 sequence: CAISEGTVNYGYTF. The CDR3, as DNA: TGTGCCATCAGTGAGGGGACAGTTAACTATGGCTACACCTTC.

The rearrangement links TRBV6-5 to TRBJ2-3; no clear D. The CDR3 extends over 13 amino acids. Trimming left V 6 bases short and J 1 base short, with 8 bases between. CDR1 MNHEY and CDR2 SVGAGI come from the germline V gene. CDR3 bases: TGTGCCAGCAGCCCTCCGGGCACAGATACGCAGTATTTT. This gives the protein CASSPPGTDTQYF.

The chain combines TRBV4-1 with TRBJ1-3, with 11 nucleotides matching TRBD1. After removal of 2 bases from V and 4 bases from J, the junction contained 7 bases not matched to a gene. This CDR3 spans 17 amino acids. CDR1 MGHRA and CDR2 YSYEKL come from the germline V gene. CDR3 in amino acids: CASSQRGQGGEGNTIYF. Here the CDR3 DNA reads TGCGCCAGCAGCCAAAGGGGACAGGGGGGGGAAGGAAACACCATATATTTT.